This is a list of T cell receptor beta chains from one sample in a study of T cells in Graves' hyperthyroidism and ophthalmopathy. TCRdb itself ran the multiplex PCR reads through MiXCR, one entry per CDR3 protein. Here the sample spans hundreds of thousands of distinct CDR3 sequences, just over 45% being singletons. The specimen sequenced was peripheral blood or thyroid tissue (not recorded which). The source is a woman aged 18-29 years with Graves' hyperthyroidism. The CDR3 runs from the conserved cysteine through the conserved F or W. A D gene is named only where the DNA matches it firmly. Size values are once, few and many counts, or a class for expanded clones, and some rows have none.

D	J	size	V	DNA	CDR3
TRBD1	TRBJ2-7	once	TRBV20-1	TGCAGTGCTAGAGAGGGACAGGGGGTCTACGAGCAGTACTTC	CSAREGQGVYEQYF
-	TRBJ1-6	many	TRBV19	TGTGCCAGTAGTGGCGGGGGTGGGTCACCCCTCCACTTT	CASSGGGGSPLHF
-	TRBJ2-7	many	TRBV29-1	TGCAGCGTTGCATATGGGGGGCTCTACGAGCAGTACTTC	CSVAYGGLYEQYF
-	TRBJ1-2	-	TRBV5-1	TGCGCCAGCAGCTTGGGGGCTCCGGGGCGCGATGGCTACACCTTC	CASSLGAPGRDGYTF
-	TRBJ2-7	-	TRBV7-6	TGTGCCAGCAGTCCGGGCCCTCGCTCCTACGAGCAGTACTTC	CASSPGPRSYEQYF
TRBD2	TRBJ2-7	once	TRBV27	TGTGCCAGCAGTTTATCGGGCGGGAGGGCCCTCTACGAGCAGTACTTC	CASSLSGGRALYEQYF
TRBD2	TRBJ2-5	-	TRBV2	TGTGCCAGCAGCTCCCCGGGACTAGCGGGAGTGGAGACCCAGTACTTC	CASSSPGLAGVETQYF
TRBD1	TRBJ1-1	many	TRBV10-3	TGTGCCATCAGTGAGTTAGACAGGGGCATTGGGACTGAAGCTTTCTTT	CAISELDRGIGTEAFF
-	TRBJ2-7	many	TRBV20-1	TGCAGTGCAACTAACTACGAGCAGTACTTC	CSATNYEQYF
TRBD1	TRBJ1-2	once	TRBV7-2	TGTGCCAGCAGCCAAGCGACAGGGCTGGGCTATGGCTGCACCTTC	CASSQATGLGYGCTF
-	TRBJ1-2	-	TRBV6-4	TGTGCCAGCAGTGATGGAGTGAGCGGCTACACCTTC	CASSDGVSGYTF
TRBD1	TRBJ2-7	once	TRBV29-1	TGCAGCGTCCCTTCGGACAGGGGTCTGAGCGAGCAGTACTTC	CSVPSDRGLSEQYF
-	TRBJ1-4	-	TRBV19	TGTGCCAGTAGTATTCAGGGGCAGGGGCGGAGTGAAAAACTGTTTTTT	CASSIQGQGRSEKLFF
-	TRBJ2-6	many	TRBV20-1	TGCAGTGCCACCGTGTCTGGGGCCAACGTCCTGACTTTC	CSATVSGANVLTF
-	TRBJ1-5	-	TRBV25-1	TGTGCCAGCCAAGATAACGGACCTTCGGATCAGCCCCAGCATTTT	CASQDNGPSDQPQHF
-	TRBJ2-7	-	TRBV2	TGTGCCAGCAGTGAGACAGACTACGAGCAGTACTTC	CASSETDYEQYF
-	TRBJ2-5	-	TRBV29-1	TGCAGCTTGGAAGGAGAGACCCAGTACTTC	CSLEGETQYF
TRBD1	TRBJ2-7	-	TRBV5-1	TGCGCCAGCAGCTTGGAGGGCCCTGACAGGGGTCATTACGAGCAGTACTTC	CASSLEGPDRGHYEQYF
-	TRBJ1-4	-	TRBV12-3/TRBV12-4	TGTGCGACGGCCCCGGGGTCGAATGAAAAACTGTTTTTT	CATAPGSNEKLFF
-	TRBJ2-7	-	TRBV7-2	TGTGCCAGCAGCGCTCGGACAGTCTCCTACGAGCAGTACTTC	CASSARTVSYEQYF
TRBD1	TRBJ1-6	-	TRBV10-3	TGTGCCATCAGGGGACAGGGGTTGTCACCCCTCCACTTT	CAIRGQGLSPLHF
TRBD1	TRBJ2-7	-	TRBV2	TGTGCCAGCACAGGGGGTTACAAGCAGTACTTC	CASTGGYKQYF
-	TRBJ2-2	many	TRBV29-1	TGCAGCGTTGAACAGGGGCAGACGAACACCGGGGAGCTGTTTTTT	CSVEQGQTNTGELFF
TRBD2	TRBJ2-7	-	TRBV7-3	TGTGCCAGCAGCCAAGCGGGAGCTAGGTACGAGCAGTACTTC	CASSQAGARYEQYF
-	TRBJ1-1	once	TRBV24-1	TGTGTCACCAGCCCCACAGGGAACACTGAAGCTTTCTTT	CVTSPTGNTEAFF
TRBD1	TRBJ2-7	-	TRBV9	TGTGCCAGCAGCGTAGTAGAGGGGGCGACCTACGAGCAGTACTTC	CASSVVEGATYEQYF